The rows below give T cell receptor beta chains drawn from one sample of a study of blood T cell repertoires in COVID-19. The assay was immunoSEQ multiplex PCR, and TCRdb's table has in-frame clones only and misses some. The data show about 150,000 clones, about 86% seen once. Sequencing was performed on peripheral blood. The receptors come from a man aged 50-60 years with active or convalescent COVID-19. CDR3s include the opening cysteine and the closing phenylalanine or tryptophan. D genes are given only for firm matches. Some rows have no size entry. The others give once, few or many, or a class for an expanded clone.

size: -; D: -; J: TRBJ2-7; V: TRBV5-1; DNA: TGCGCCAGCAGCTTGCAGAGCGGAGAAAACGAGCAGTACTTC; CDR3: CASSLQSGENEQYF
size: -; D: TRBD1; J: TRBJ1-1; V: TRBV28; DNA: TGTGCCAGCAGTTCCCAGGACAGGATGAATGCTTTCTTT; CDR3: CASSSQDRMNAFF
size: once; D: TRBD1; J: TRBJ2-7; V: TRBV7-2; DNA: TGTGCCAGCAGCTACCGACCGGGACAGGGGAAAGACGAGCAGTACTTC; CDR3: CASSYRPGQGKDEQYF
size: -; D: TRBD1; J: TRBJ1-4; V: TRBV29-1; DNA: TGCAGCGTTGAAGACGGGGGACAGGTTGAAAAACTGTTTTTT; CDR3: CSVEDGGQVEKLFF
size: -; D: TRBD2; J: TRBJ2-7; V: TRBV29-1; DNA: TGCAGCGCTAGCGGGGTCTCCTACGAGCAGTACTTC; CDR3: CSASGVSYEQYF
size: once; D: -; J: TRBJ2-3; V: TRBV3-1/TRBV3-2; DNA: TGTGCCAGCAGCCAAACAGGGAAAGATACGCAGTATTTT; CDR3: CASSQTGKDTQYF
size: -; D: -; J: TRBJ2-5; V: TRBV3-1/TRBV3-2; DNA: TGTGCCAGCAGCCTACTTCCGGAGACCCAGTACTTC; CDR3: CASSLLPETQYF
size: few; D: -; J: TRBJ2-1; V: TRBV2; DNA: TGTGCCAGCAGTCCAGGGGATTGGTCCTACAATGAGCAGTTCTTC; CDR3: CASSPGDWSYNEQFF
size: -; D: -; J: TRBJ1-2; V: TRBV12-3/TRBV12-4; DNA: TGTGCCAGCAGCTTCCGATCGGTTGGCTACACCTTC; CDR3: CASSFRSVGYTF
size: -; D: -; J: TRBJ1-4; V: TRBV5-1; DNA: TGCGCCAGCAGCTTGACAGGGCATCCAACTAATGAAAAACTGTTTTTT; CDR3: CASSLTGHPTNEKLFF
size: -; D: TRBD1; J: TRBJ2-5; V: TRBV18; DNA: TGTGCCAGCTCACCAGGCGTGGGGACAGGAGGTGTGACCCAGTACTTC; CDR3: CASSPGVGTGGVTQYF
size: -; D: -; J: TRBJ1-5; V: TRBV19; DNA: TGTGCCAGTCGTTCAGCGGGGGGCTTTAATCAGCCCCAGCATTTT; CDR3: CASRSAGGFNQPQHF
size: -; D: -; J: TRBJ2-1; V: TRBV5-4; DNA: TGTGCCAGCAGCTTGGCCAGTTCTGGACACGGCGAGCAGTTCTTC; CDR3: CASSLASSGHGEQFF
size: few; D: TRBD2; J: TRBJ2-1; V: TRBV4-3; DNA: TGCGCCAGCAGCCCGAGGACTAGCGGACCCTACAATGAGCAGTTCTTC; CDR3: CASSPRTSGPYNEQFF
size: -; D: TRBD1; J: TRBJ1-1; V: TRBV10-3; DNA: TGTGCCGCCACAGGGGAAACTGAAGCTTTCTTT; CDR3: CAATGETEAFF
size: -; D: -; J: TRBJ1-2; V: TRBV23-1; DNA: TGCGCCAGCCAAGGGGGTTGGGTCTATGGCTACACCTTC; CDR3: CASQGGWVYGYTF
size: -; D: -; J: TRBJ2-3; V: TRBV4-2; DNA: TGTGCCAGCAGCCAATTTGACAGGGGAGGGACAGATACGCAGTATTTT; CDR3: CASSQFDRGGTDTQYF
size: few; D: -; J: TRBJ1-6; V: TRBV27; DNA: TGTGCCAGCAGTTTAGGCCAGGCCTGGAATTCACCCCTCCACTTT; CDR3: CASSLGQAWNSPLHF
size: once; D: TRBD2; J: TRBJ2-7; V: TRBV7-9; DNA: TGTGCCAGCAGCTTCTCAGCGGGGACTTCCTACGAGCAGTACTTC; CDR3: CASSFSAGTSYEQYF
size: -; D: -; J: TRBJ1-1; V: TRBV4-1; DNA: TGCGCCAGCAGCCAATCTCAGGACACCACTGAAGCTTTCTTT; CDR3: CASSQSQDTTEAFF
size: -; D: TRBD2; J: TRBJ2-7; V: TRBV9; DNA: TGTGCCAGCAGCGTAGGGCTAGCGGGGGCCCGCTACGAGCAGTACTTC; CDR3: CASSVGLAGARYEQYF
size: -; D: TRBD1; J: TRBJ2-7; V: TRBV6-1; DNA: TGTGCCAGCAGTGAAATGACAGGGGGCTTGGGCGAGCAGTACTTC; CDR3: CASSEMTGGLGEQYF
size: once; D: -; J: TRBJ1-1; V: TRBV5-1; DNA: TGCGCCAGCAGCGCGGACAGTAGTATGAACACTGAAGCTTTCTTT; CDR3: CASSADSSMNTEAFF
size: -; D: -; J: TRBJ1-2; V: TRBV3-1/TRBV3-2; DNA: TGTGCCAGCAGCGAAGGGGACATCCCCTATGGCTACACCTTC; CDR3: CASSEGDIPYGYTF
size: -; D: -; J: TRBJ1-2; V: TRBV6-6; DNA: TGTGCCAGCAGTTACTCGGAGGGGCCTCTCGGTGGCTACACCTTC; CDR3: CASSYSEGPLGGYTF
size: once; D: TRBD2; J: TRBJ2-1; V: TRBV5-1; DNA: TGCGCCAGCAGCGTCAGCGGGGCAAGCTCCTACAATGAGCAGTTCTTC; CDR3: CASSVSGASSYNEQFF
size: few; D: -; J: TRBJ1-1; V: TRBV2; DNA: TGTGCCAGCAGTGAAGGGTGGACAGCGACCAACACTGAAGCTTTCTTT; CDR3: CASSEGWTATNTEAFF
size: -; D: -; J: TRBJ1-3; V: TRBV29-1; DNA: TGCAGCGCAGGACAGAGCAATGGAAACACCATATATTTT; CDR3: CSAGQSNGNTIYF
size: -; D: -; J: TRBJ1-1; V: TRBV10-3; DNA: TGTGCCATCAGTGAGTTGGACCAGGGGCGAACTGAAGCTTTCTTT; CDR3: CAISELDQGRTEAFF
size: -; D: TRBD2; J: TRBJ2-7; V: TRBV27; DNA: TGTGCCAGCAGTTTATCGGGGACTAGCGGGAGCTCCTACGAGCAGTACTTC; CDR3: CASSLSGTSGSSYEQYF
size: -; D: -; J: TRBJ1-2; V: TRBV28; DNA: TGTGCCAGCAGTTTAGGGTCGGCAGGCTATGGCTACACCTTC; CDR3: CASSLGSAGYGYTF
size: -; D: TRBD2; J: TRBJ2-1; V: TRBV11-2; DNA: TGTGCCAGCAGCTTAGGGGCGGGAGTGAGGAATGAGCAGTTCTTC; CDR3: CASSLGAGVRNEQFF
size: -; D: -; J: TRBJ1-6; V: TRBV4-3; DNA: TGCGCCAGCAGCCAAGATCTAGTCTCACCCCTCCACTTT; CDR3: CASSQDLVSPLHF
size: -; D: TRBD1; J: TRBJ1-3; V: TRBV19; DNA: TGTGCCAGTCAGACAGGGGGCTCTGGAAACACCATATATTTT; CDR3: CASQTGGSGNTIYF
size: -; D: -; J: TRBJ1-1; V: TRBV6-5; DNA: TGTGCCAGCAGGGCCATACCGGGACAATGGGTTGAAGCTTTCTTT; CDR3: CASRAIPGQWVEAFF
size: once; D: -; J: TRBJ2-3; V: TRBV6-5; DNA: TGTGCTACAGCGGATTCGGGAGATACGCAGTATTTT; CDR3: CATADSGDTQYF
size: -; D: TRBD1; J: TRBJ2-1; V: TRBV30; DNA: TGTGCCTGGAGTAACGGACAGGGTATTAGCAACGAGCAGTTCTTC; CDR3: CAWSNGQGISNEQFF
size: -; D: TRBD2; J: TRBJ2-7; V: TRBV28; DNA: TGTGCCAGCAGTTTTTCGAGGGCACGGGGGACTAGCGGGAGGATTGTGATCGAGCAGTACTTC; CDR3: CASSFSRARGTSGRIVIEQYF
size: -; D: -; J: TRBJ1-2; V: TRBV7-6; DNA: TGTGCCAGCAGCTTATCGGGGGGCAGACCCGCCGCTAACTATGGCTACACCTTC; CDR3: CASSLSGGRPAANYGYTF
size: once; D: TRBD2; J: TRBJ2-3; V: TRBV7-3; DNA: TGTGCCAGCAGCCCAGGACTAGATACAGATACGCAGTATTTT; CDR3: CASSPGLDTDTQYF
size: few; D: -; J: TRBJ1-5; V: TRBV6-5; DNA: TGTGCCAGCAGCCCAACAGGAGACAATCAGCCCCAGCATTTT; CDR3: CASSPTGDNQPQHF
size: -; D: -; J: TRBJ1-2; V: TRBV5-1; DNA: TGCGCCAGCAGCTGGGCCGATTCCGGCTACACCTTC; CDR3: CASSWADSGYTF
size: -; D: -; J: TRBJ2-5; V: TRBV24-1; DNA: TGTGCCACCAGTGATCCCCGGACAGCACAAGAGACCCAGTACTTC; CDR3: CATSDPRTAQETQYF
size: -; D: TRBD1; J: TRBJ2-5; V: TRBV6-5; DNA: TGTGCCAGCAGGGACAGGGTGGCCTCGATGGAGACCCAGTACTTC; CDR3: CASRDRVASMETQYF
size: once; D: -; J: TRBJ1-1; V: TRBV7-2; DNA: TGTGCCAGCAGCCCCCCTGGCGGGGACACTGAAGCTTTCTTT; CDR3: CASSPPGGDTEAFF
size: -; D: TRBD2; J: TRBJ2-2; V: TRBV7-9; DNA: TGTGCCAGCAGCCATCGGACTAGCGGGGTAGTCGGGGAGCTGTTTTTT; CDR3: CASSHRTSGVVGELFF
size: -; D: TRBD1; J: TRBJ1-1; V: TRBV18; DNA: TGTGCCAGCTCACCACCGCAGGGGGGTCGTACTGAAGCTTTCTTT; CDR3: CASSPPQGGRTEAFF
size: -; D: TRBD2; J: TRBJ2-1; V: TRBV11-2; DNA: TGTGCCAGCAGCGGGGGACTAGCGGGAATTGAGCAGTTCTTC; CDR3: CASSGGLAGIEQFF
size: -; D: TRBD1; J: TRBJ2-2; V: TRBV5-4; DNA: TGTGCCAGCAGCCCCCGGACAGGGGTCACCGGGGAGCTGTTTTTT; CDR3: CASSPRTGVTGELFF
size: -; D: -; J: TRBJ1-1; V: TRBV6-6; DNA: TGTGCCAGCAGTGCCGGAGGTCGGACTGAAGCTTTCTTT; CDR3: CASSAGGRTEAFF
size: -; D: -; J: TRBJ2-4; V: TRBV7-2; DNA: TGTGCCAGCAGCTTGGTTAGGGGAAACATTCAGTACTTC; CDR3: CASSLVRGNIQYF
size: -; D: TRBD1; J: TRBJ1-2; V: TRBV5-4; DNA: TGTGCCAGCAGCGGGGACAGGGGCGCTGGCTACACCTTC; CDR3: CASSGDRGAGYTF
size: -; D: -; J: TRBJ1-1; V: TRBV12-3/TRBV12-4; DNA: TGTGCCAGCAGACTGTCAGGGAACACTGAAGCTTTCTTT; CDR3: CASRLSGNTEAFF
size: -; D: -; J: TRBJ1-5; V: TRBV2; DNA: TGTGCCAGCAATCCCGACATCCTCCAGCCCCAGCATTTT; CDR3: CASNPDILQPQHF
size: -; D: TRBD1; J: TRBJ2-7; V: TRBV11-2; DNA: TGTGCCAGCAGCTCGAAACCCGGGACAGGGTCTCTCTCCTACGAGCAGTACTTC; CDR3: CASSSKPGTGSLSYEQYF
size: -; D: -; J: TRBJ1-4; V: TRBV7-8; DNA: TGTGCCAGCAGCTTATCCAGGGCTCGGCCTAATGAAAAACTGTTTTTT; CDR3: CASSLSRARPNEKLFF
size: -; D: TRBD1; J: TRBJ1-5; V: TRBV7-8; DNA: TGTGCCAGCAGCCACACGGACAGGGGTGGTCAGCCCCAGCATTTT; CDR3: CASSHTDRGGQPQHF
size: few; D: TRBD2; J: TRBJ2-1; V: TRBV4-1; DNA: TGCGCCAGCAGCCAAGAAACTAGCGGGGGGCCGTTCTTC; CDR3: CASSQETSGGPFF
size: -; D: TRBD2; J: TRBJ2-7; V: TRBV6-1; DNA: TGTGCCAGCAGTGAAAGGCCTAGCGGGGTGGACGAGCAGTACTTC; CDR3: CASSERPSGVDEQYF